This T cell receptor (beta chain) was identified during a study of neurological immune-mediated disorders. The time point was: longitudinal time-point 2. CDR3 length equals 14 residues. The V end was cut by 5 bases, the J end by 0 bases, with 12 bases between. The germline gives CDR1 DFQATT, CDR2 SNEGSKA (reference sequence). MiXCR, applied by TCRdb to the 5' RACE reads, yields one record per CDR3 protein. The sample has tens of thousands of distinct CDR3 sequences, 5% to 6% seen once. This clonotype has only a few counts. J is TRBJ2-3 and V is TRBV20-1; D may correspond to TRBD1 or TRBD2 (6 bases each). The TCR sequence derives from an older woman with multiple sclerosis. Sequenced sample: PBMCs. The CDR3, as DNA: TGCAGTGCTTGGGGGGACATCAGCACAGATACGCAGTATTTT. Translated, it gives CSAWGDISTDTQYF.